The rows below give T cell receptor beta chains drawn from one sample of a study of blood T cell repertoires in COVID-19. Some clones are missing from TCRdb's copy, which holds only in-frame ones; the method was immunoSEQ multiplex PCR. Of a few hundred thousand clones in the sample, 80% to 90% were seen once. The specimen sequenced was peripheral blood. These receptors originate from a man aged 60 to 75 who had recovered from COVID-19. The CDR3 runs from the conserved cysteine through the conserved F or W. D genes are given only for firm matches. Only some rows state a clone size, as once, few, many or a class for expanded clones.

clone size | J gene | CDR3 length | V gene | D gene | CDR3 DNA | CDR3 protein
. | TRBJ2-5 | 13 | TRBV5-1 | . | TGCGCCAGCAGCTTGGGGCCTGGAGAGACCCAGTACTTC | CASSLGPGETQYF
. | TRBJ2-2 | 13 | TRBV5-8 | . | TGTGCCAGCAGCTTCAGGATAACCGGGGAGCTGTTTTTT | CASSFRITGELFF
. | TRBJ2-1 | 16 | TRBV9 | TRBD2 | TGTGCCAGCAGCGTTAGTAGCGGGAGGACCTACAATGAGCAGTTCTTC | CASSVSSGRTYNEQFF
few | TRBJ1-6 | 15 | TRBV27 | . | TGTGCCAGCAGTTTCCTTGCCACAGATAATTCACCCCTCCACTTT | CASSFLATDNSPLHF
. | TRBJ2-3 | 15 | TRBV11-1 | . | TGTGCCAGCAGCTTAGAGCTCCAGGTCACAGATACGCAGTATTTT | CASSLELQVTDTQYF
many | TRBJ2-7 | 16 | TRBV6-2/TRBV6-3 | . | TGTGCCAGCAGTTCTTTTAGACCGGGCCGACAGGACGAGCAGTACTTC | CASSSFRPGRQDEQYF
. | TRBJ2-7 | 16 | TRBV7-2 | . | TGTGCCAGCAGCCTCCTCGCAGGGTCCCCCTCCTACGAGCAGTACTTC | CASSLLAGSPSYEQYF
many | TRBJ1-2 | 13 | TRBV6-1 | TRBD1 | TGTGCCAGCAGTGACAGGGGGCGTTATGGCTACACCTTC | CASSDRGRYGYTF
. | TRBJ1-1 | 11 | TRBV2 | . | TGTGCCAGCAGTGATCGGACTGAAGCTTTCTTT | CASSDRTEAFF
. | TRBJ2-7 | 14 | TRBV5-4 | TRBD1 | TGTGCCAGCAGCTTGCAGAGGGGGCGCGCCGAGCAGTACTTC | CASSLQRGRAEQYF
once | TRBJ1-2 | 14 | TRBV9 | . | TGTGCCAGCAGCGTCGTCCTCGGGAGCTATGGCTACACCTTC | CASSVVLGSYGYTF
few | TRBJ2-1 | 15 | TRBV5-5 | TRBD2 | TGTGCCAGCGCAGCGGGGCAGGGAGCAGGGAATGAGCAGTTCTTC | CASAAGQGAGNEQFF
. | TRBJ1-1 | 12 | TRBV30 | TRBD1 | TGTGCCTGGAACCAGGGGGACACTGAAGCTTTCTTT | CAWNQGDTEAFF
. | TRBJ1-2 | 14 | TRBV3-1/TRBV3-2 | . | TGTGCCAGCAGCCAAGGAACAGGGACCCTCGGCTACACCTTC | CASSQGTGTLGYTF
. | TRBJ2-3 | 14 | TRBV7-2 | . | TGTGCCAGCAGCTTATTAGTAAGCACAGATACGCAGTATTTT | CASSLLVSTDTQYF
. | TRBJ2-6 | 17 | TRBV23-1 | TRBD1 | TGCGCCAGCAGTCACGAGACAGGGATCTCTGGGGCCAACGTCCTGACTTTC | CASSHETGISGANVLTF
. | TRBJ1-1 | 15 | TRBV19 | . | TGTGCCAGTAACACGGGGGGAGGATGGAACACTGAAGCTTTCTTT | CASNTGGGWNTEAFF
once | TRBJ2-7 | 13 | TRBV3-1/TRBV3-2 | . | TGTGCCAGCAGCCAACTCGGGTCCTACGAGCAGTACTTC | CASSQLGSYEQYF
. | TRBJ1-2 | 14 | TRBV15 | . | TGTGCCACCAGCAGGGGGGGGCCACCCTATGGCTACACCTTC | CATSRGGPPYGYTF
. | TRBJ2-1 | 12 | TRBV19 | . | TGTGCCAGTAGGGTCCGGGGCAATGAGCAGTTCTTC | CASRVRGNEQFF
. | TRBJ1-1 | 15 | TRBV3-1/TRBV3-2 | . | TGTGCCAGCAGCCAAGGGGGGGGGATGAACACTGAAGCTTTCTTT | CASSQGGGMNTEAFF
. | TRBJ2-5 | 14 | TRBV5-1 | TRBD2 | TGCGCCAGCTCACCCTCGGGAGGGCAGGAGACCCAGTACTTC | CASSPSGGQETQYF
. | TRBJ2-3 | 14 | TRBV10-1 | . | TGCGCCAGCAGTGAGAGGCGGGACTCAGATACGCAGTATTTT | CASSERRDSDTQYF
. | TRBJ2-2 | 16 | TRBV5-1 | TRBD1 | TGCGCCAGCAGCTTGGGACAGGGGGTGAACACCGGGGAGCTGTTTTTT | CASSLGQGVNTGELFF
. | TRBJ2-7 | 15 | TRBV29-1 | . | TGCAGCGTTGTGGGAGGCAGGATCCACTCCTACGAGCAGTACTTC | CSVVGGRIHSYEQYF
. | TRBJ1-3 | 16 | TRBV4-1 | . | TGCGCCAGCAGCCAAGATAGGGATACGGGGGGAAACACCATATATTTT | CASSQDRDTGGNTIYF
. | TRBJ2-5 | 14 | TRBV5-4 | TRBD1 | TGTGCCAGCAGCGAACAGGGGCTGAGGGGGACCCAGTACTTC | CASSEQGLRGTQYF
. | TRBJ1-5 | 13 | TRBV10-1 | . | TGCGCCAGCAGTCCGGGTGGCAATCAGCCCCAGCATTTT | CASSPGGNQPQHF
. | TRBJ2-6 | 16 | TRBV27 | . | TGTGCCAGCTCCCTCACCGGAGGTTTTGGGGCCAACGTCCTGACTTTC | CASSLTGGFGANVLTF
. | TRBJ2-1 | 14 | TRBV7-9 | . | TGTGCCAGCAGCTTAGGTGGACAGAACAATGAGCAGTTCTTC | CASSLGGQNNEQFF
. | TRBJ2-7 | 15 | TRBV14 | TRBD2 | TGTGCCAGCAGCCAAGTTTCTAGCGGTCCGACCGAGCAGTACTTC | CASSQVSSGPTEQYF
. | TRBJ1-1 | 13 | TRBV7-2 | TRBD1 | TGTGCCAGTGCGACAGGGGGCCTCACTGAAGCTTTCTTT | CASATGGLTEAFF
. | TRBJ2-1 | 15 | TRBV20-1 | . | TGCAGTGCTAGTAGCGCAATACCTGGCGACAATGAGCAGTTCTTC | CSASSAIPGDNEQFF
. | TRBJ2-5 | 13 | TRBV18 | TRBD2 | TGTGCCAGCTCACCACCGGGAGGGGAGACCCAGTACTTC | CASSPPGGETQYF
few | TRBJ1-5 | 18 | TRBV19 | . | TGTGCCAGTAGTATGGAGCAGGGGATGACGGGGAGCAATCAGCCCCAGCATTTT | CASSMEQGMTGSNQPQHF
. | TRBJ1-5 | 15 | TRBV6-6 | TRBD1 | TGTGCCAGCAGTGACAGGACAGGGGGCAATCAGCCCCAGCATTTT | CASSDRTGGNQPQHF
. | TRBJ2-2 | 14 | TRBV9 | . | TGTGCCAGCAGCTATGACACAAACACCGGGGAGCTGTTTTTT | CASSYDTNTGELFF
. | TRBJ2-7 | 13 | TRBV7-3 | . | TGTGCCAGCAGAGACGACTTCTCCTACGAGCAGTACTTC | CASRDDFSYEQYF
. | TRBJ2-7 | 15 | TRBV7-6 | TRBD2 | TGTGCCAGCAGCTTAACTAGCGGGAGCGTCAACGAGCAGTACTTC | CASSLTSGSVNEQYF
. | TRBJ2-1 | 17 | TRBV28 | TRBD2 | TGTGCCAGCACCCCGACTAGCGGGAGGGGGAAAGGCAATGAGCAGTTCTTC | CASTPTSGRGKGNEQFF
. | TRBJ2-6 | 16 | TRBV27 | TRBD2 | TGTGCCAGCAGTATCTGGGGGGGGACTGGGGCCAACGTCCTGACTTTC | CASSIWGGTGANVLTF
. | TRBJ1-2 | 13 | TRBV6-6 | . | TGTGCCAGCAGTTACTCGACAGGCGGTGGCTACACCTTC | CASSYSTGGGYTF
. | TRBJ1-4 | 18 | TRBV19 | TRBD1 | TGTGCCAGTAACCGTGGTCAGGGACAGGGGATAACTAATGAAAAACTGTTTTTT | CASNRGQGQGITNEKLFF
. | TRBJ1-1 | 17 | TRBV6-2/TRBV6-3 | . | TGTGCCAGCAGTACGGGGGGGGCAGGGAGGAAGGACACTGAAGCTTTCTTT | CASSTGGAGRKDTEAFF
. | TRBJ2-5 | 15 | TRBV7-3 | TRBD2 | TGTGCCAGCAGCTTCCGTGCGGGGGGGCAGGAGACCCAGTACTTC | CASSFRAGGQETQYF
. | TRBJ2-1 | 14 | TRBV30 | TRBD2 | TGTGCCTGGGTACTAGCGGCCTCCTACAATGAGCAGTTCTTC | CAWVLAASYNEQFF